The 7 T cell receptor beta chains below come from one sample, sequenced in a study of blood T cell repertoires in COVID-19. Profiling relied on immunoSEQ multiplex PCR, and the TCRdb table lists in-frame clones only, not all of them. Here the sample spans under 200,000 clones, over 80% being singletons. Sample: peripheral blood. The receptors here all came from an older woman with acute or convalescent COVID-19.

J is TRBJ1-1 and V is TRBV5-4, with D uncertain. CDR1 and CDR2 (germline): SGHNT, YYREEE (reference sequence). Trimming stripped 0 bases from V and 7 bases from J, with 10 bases between. The CDR3 spans 13 residues. The CDR3 sequence is CASSLGSRDEAFF. DNA for the CDR3: TGTGCCAGCAGCTTGGGGTCGCGGGATGAAGCTTTCTTT.

CDR3 protein: CASSPGWANEKLFF. In nucleotides, the CDR3 is TGTGCCAGCAGCCCGGGTTGGGCTAATGAAAAACTGTTTTTT. The chain recombines TRBV5-4 with TRBJ1-4; the D is unclear. From germline, CDR1 is SGHNT and CDR2 YYREEE (reference sequence). V lost 4 bases to trimming and J lost 3 bases, with 10 bases between them. The CDR3 covers 14 residues.

The rearrangement links TRBV10-3 to TRBJ2-2; 7 bases fit TRBD2. Germline loops: CDR1 ENHRY, CDR2 SYGVKD. J was trimmed by 5 bases and V by 9 bases; bases with no gene match: 6. This CDR3 comprises 13 residues. CDR3 nucleotide sequence: TGTGCCATAAAGGGACTACCAACCGGGGAGCTGTTTTTT. Amino acids: CAIKGLPTGELFF.

This clone was seen only a few times. The chain carries TRBV7-2 and TRBJ1-1; TRBD1 is a possible D gene (6 bases). Germline V gene sequence: CDR1 SGHTA, CDR2 FQGNSA. The V end was cut by 6 bases, the J end by 3 bases, with 11 bases between. The CDR3 extends over 13 amino acids. CDR3 region: CASRWAGDTEAFF. In DNA form, the CDR3 reads TGTGCCAGCAGATGGGCAGGGGACACTGAAGCTTTCTTT.

This clone was observed a single time. This chain joins TRBV7-2 and TRBJ2-5; perhaps TRBD1 as D (6 bases). V was clipped by 5 bases and J by 2 bases, with 21 bases between them. This CDR3 spans 17 amino acids. The germline V gene has CDR1 SGHTA and CDR2 FQGNSA. The CDR3 coding sequence is TGTGCCAGCAGCCCAGGTTGGGATCGGACAGTGCAAGAGACCCAGTACTTC. Translation: CASSPGWDRTVQETQYF. Using reference TRBV7-2 and TRBJ2-5 for the parts outside the CDR3, the full variable domain is GAGVSQSPSNKVTEKGKDVELRCDPISGHTALYWYRQSLGQGLEFLIYFQGNSAPDKSGLPSDRFSAERTGGSVSTLTIQRTQQEDSAVYLCASSPGWDRTVQETQYFGPGTRLLVL.

V gene TRBV3-1 (or the pseudogene TRBV3-2) combines with J gene TRBJ1-1; D may be TRBD1 (5 bases). Germline V gives CDR1 LGHDT, CDR2 YNNKEL (reference sequence). Between the trimmed V and J ends, which lost 0 bases and 4 bases, there was a span of 18 bases. The CDR3 is 17 amino acids. The CDR3 spells CASSQEGRIRVITEAFF. Written as DNA, the CDR3 is TGTGCCAGCAGCCAAGAAGGGCGGATCAGGGTGATCACTGAAGCTTTCTTT.

The gene calls are TRBV6-2 or TRBV6-3 and TRBJ2-3, with TRBD2 matching 10 bases. This CDR3 has 17 residues. V shed 2 bases and J 2 bases; nucleotides not matched to a gene: 7. Germline lookup yields CDR1 MNHEY and CDR2 SVGEGT. The CDR3 DNA is TGTGCCAGCAGTTACCCGCTAGCGGGGGCTTCCACAGATACGCAGTATTTT. It is translated as CASSYPLAGASTDTQYF.